A few counts support the clone carrying this T cell receptor (beta chain). The antigen remains unidentified. This specimen belongs to a study of response to subunit inactivated influenza vaccine. General study points: Authors suggested that a seasonal influenza vaccination recruits few new T cells each time.

Between the trimmed V and J ends, which lost 7 bases and 4 bases, there was a span of 12 bases. Germline CDR1 reads DFQATT; CDR2 reads SNEGSKA (reference sequence). This CDR3 is built from 12 residues. Via MiXCR, TCRdb re-called the RT-PCR reads, giving one row per CDR3 protein. The data hold hundreds of thousands of distinct CDR3 sequences, with 10% to 15% observed a single time. The sequence was collected from a man aged 50 to 60 who received an inactivated influenza vaccine. Sequencing was performed on PBMCs from blood, taken roughly 46 days after vaccination. V and J are TRBV20-1 and TRBJ2-3, with unresolved D. For the CDR3, the DNA is TGCAGTGTCCATCGATCCGCAGATACGCAGTATTTT. Amino acid sequence: CSVHRSADTQYF.